This TCR beta chain comes out of a study of blood T cell repertoires in COVID-19. Overall study: The samples span acute and convalescent COVID-19 from the United States, Italy and Spain.

This CDR3 contains 10 residues. Between the trimmed V and J ends, which lost 5 bases and 8 bases, there was a span of 6 bases. This clone occurred once. Repertoires were generated with immunoSEQ multiplex PCR, while TCRdb's copy carries only in-frame clones and drops some. This sample has about 50,000 clones, with roughly four fifths found just once. Sample: peripheral blood. The rearrangement links TRBV12-3 or TRBV12-4 to TRBJ1-1; D is unclear. This clonotype originated in a man in his 60s with acute or convalescent COVID-19. In DNA form, the CDR3 reads TGTGCCAGCAGTGAGGGCGAAGCTTTCTTT. The encoded protein is CASSEGEAFF.